This T cell receptor beta chain stems from a study of T cells after yellow fever vaccination. Germline V gene sequence: CDR1 DFQATT, CDR2 SNEGSKA (reference sequence). CDR3 length equals 12 residues. V lost 3 bases and J 6 bases, leaving 10 bases between the germline ends. A 5'RACE template-switching step, the method used to make TCR cDNA, added a universal primer site and UMIs. MiXCR, applied by TCRdb to the 5' RACE reads, yields one record per CDR3 protein. Of 620,000 or so distinct CDR3 sequences in the sample, more than 9% were seen once. This clonotype has a handful of counts. The antigen is unknown. Findings and caveats of the study: Post-booster samples contained most primary-vaccination clones (nearly 98% CD4, about 90% CD8). Contaminating bulk clonotypes could be abundant in FACS-sorted repertoires.

Sequenced material: PBMCs, taken on the day of the yellow fever booster vaccination. The sequence derives from a man aged 30-40 years who received the YFV17D yellow fever vaccine. The chain employs TRBV20-1 and TRBJ2-3; D possibly corresponds to TRBD2 (5 bases). The CDR3 nucleotides read TGCAGTGCTAGCCTCCCGGGGGATACGCAGTATTTT. Its translation: CSASLPGDTQYF.